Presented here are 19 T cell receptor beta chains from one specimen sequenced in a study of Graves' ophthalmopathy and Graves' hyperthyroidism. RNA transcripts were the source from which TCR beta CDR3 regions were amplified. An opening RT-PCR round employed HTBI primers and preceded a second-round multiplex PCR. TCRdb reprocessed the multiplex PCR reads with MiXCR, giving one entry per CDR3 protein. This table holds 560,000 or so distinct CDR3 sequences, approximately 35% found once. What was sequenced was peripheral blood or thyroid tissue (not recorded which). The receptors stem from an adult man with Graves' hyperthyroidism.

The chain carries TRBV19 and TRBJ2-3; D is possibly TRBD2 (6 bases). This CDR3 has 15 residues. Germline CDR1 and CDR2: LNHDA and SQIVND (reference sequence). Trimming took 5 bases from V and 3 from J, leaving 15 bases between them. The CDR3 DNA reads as TGTGCCAGTAGTTCCTCGCCGGGGGAAACAGATACGCAGTATTTT. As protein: CASSSSPGETDTQYF. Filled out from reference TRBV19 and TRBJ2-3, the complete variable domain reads DGGITQSPKYLFRKEGQNVTLSCEQNLNHDAMYWYRQDPGQGLRLIYYSQIVNDFQKGDIAEGYSVSREKKESFPLTVTSAQKNPTAFYLCASSSSPGETDTQYFGPGTRLTVL.

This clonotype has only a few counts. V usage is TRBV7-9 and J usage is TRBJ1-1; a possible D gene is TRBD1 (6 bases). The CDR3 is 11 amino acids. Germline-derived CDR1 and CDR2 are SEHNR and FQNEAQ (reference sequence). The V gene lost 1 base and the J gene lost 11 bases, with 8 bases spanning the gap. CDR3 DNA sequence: TGTGCCAGCAGCTTAGGTCAGGGGGCTTTCTTT. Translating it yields CASSLGQGAFF.

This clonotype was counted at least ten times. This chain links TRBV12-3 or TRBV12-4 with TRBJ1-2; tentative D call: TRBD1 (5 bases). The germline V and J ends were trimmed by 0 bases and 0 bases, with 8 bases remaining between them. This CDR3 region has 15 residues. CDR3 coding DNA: TGTGCCAGCAGTTTAGCGGCAGGGCCTAACTATGGCTACACCTTC. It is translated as CASSLAAGPNYGYTF.

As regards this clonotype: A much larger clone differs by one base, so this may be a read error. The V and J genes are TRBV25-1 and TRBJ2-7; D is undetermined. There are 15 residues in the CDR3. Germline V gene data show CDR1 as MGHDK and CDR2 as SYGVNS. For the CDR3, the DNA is TGCGCCAGCAGCCCAGAAGGTAACCGGCCCGCCGAGCAGTACTTC. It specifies CASSPEGNRPAEQYF.

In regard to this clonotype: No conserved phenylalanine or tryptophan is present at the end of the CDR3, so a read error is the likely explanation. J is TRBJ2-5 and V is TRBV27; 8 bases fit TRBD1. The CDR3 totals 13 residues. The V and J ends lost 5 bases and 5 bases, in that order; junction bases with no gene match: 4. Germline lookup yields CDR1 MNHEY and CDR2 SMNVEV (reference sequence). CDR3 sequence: CASSTDRGETQYL. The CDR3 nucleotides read TGTGCCAGCAGTACAGACAGGGGCGAGACCCAGTACCTC.

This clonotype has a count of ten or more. The CDR3 nucleotides read TGTGCCAGCAGCTTACGAGGGGCTGGGGCCAACGTCCTGACTTTC. As protein: CASSLRGAGANVLTF. The chain recombines TRBV7-8 with TRBJ2-6; possibly TRBD1 or TRBD2 for D (5 bases each). Germline CDR1 is SGHVS and CDR2 is FQNEAQ. V was trimmed by 2 bases and J by 2 bases, leaving 7 bases between them. The CDR3 sequence is 15 residues long.

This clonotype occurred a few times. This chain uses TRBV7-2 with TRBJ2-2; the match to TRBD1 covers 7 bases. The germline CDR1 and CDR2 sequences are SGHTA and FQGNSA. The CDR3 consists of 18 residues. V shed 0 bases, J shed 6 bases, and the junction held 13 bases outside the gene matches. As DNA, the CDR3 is TGTGCCAGCAGCTTAGCTCTAACAACAGGGGTCGGGTCCGGGGAGCTGTTTTTT. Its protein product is CASSLALTTGVGSGELFF.

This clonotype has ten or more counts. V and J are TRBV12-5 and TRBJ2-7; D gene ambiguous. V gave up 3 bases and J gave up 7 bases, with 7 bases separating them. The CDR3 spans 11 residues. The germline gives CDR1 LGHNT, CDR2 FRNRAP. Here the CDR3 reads CASGLGREQYF. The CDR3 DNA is TGTGCTAGTGGTTTAGGCCGGGAGCAGTACTTC.

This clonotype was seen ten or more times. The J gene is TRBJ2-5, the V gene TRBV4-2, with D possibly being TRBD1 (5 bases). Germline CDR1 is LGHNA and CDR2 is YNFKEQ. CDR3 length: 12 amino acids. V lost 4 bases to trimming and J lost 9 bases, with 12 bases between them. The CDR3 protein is CASSRTLGAQYF. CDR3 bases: TGTGCCAGCAGCCGGACCCTAGGGGCCCAGTACTTC.

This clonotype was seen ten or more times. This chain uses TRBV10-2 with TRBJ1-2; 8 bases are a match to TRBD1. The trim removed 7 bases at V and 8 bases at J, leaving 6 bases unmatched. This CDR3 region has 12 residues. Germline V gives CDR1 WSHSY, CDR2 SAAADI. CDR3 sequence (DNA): TGCGCCAGCACCCAGACAGGGGAAGGCTACACCTTC. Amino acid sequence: CASTQTGEGYTF.

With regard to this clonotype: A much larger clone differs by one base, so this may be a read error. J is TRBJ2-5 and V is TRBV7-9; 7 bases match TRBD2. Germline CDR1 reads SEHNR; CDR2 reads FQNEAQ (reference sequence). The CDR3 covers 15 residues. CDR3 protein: CAGSSRGTKLETQYF. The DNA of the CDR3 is TGTGCCGGCAGCTCCCGAGGGACTAAACTGGAGACCCAGTACTTC.

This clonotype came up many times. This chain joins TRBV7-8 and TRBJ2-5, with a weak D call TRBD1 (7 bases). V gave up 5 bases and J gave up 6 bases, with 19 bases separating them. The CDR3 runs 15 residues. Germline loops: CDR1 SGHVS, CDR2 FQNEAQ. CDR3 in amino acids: CASSTRQGLRKTQYF. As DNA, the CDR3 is TGTGCCAGCAGCACCCGACAGGGACTGAGGAAGACCCAGTACTTC.

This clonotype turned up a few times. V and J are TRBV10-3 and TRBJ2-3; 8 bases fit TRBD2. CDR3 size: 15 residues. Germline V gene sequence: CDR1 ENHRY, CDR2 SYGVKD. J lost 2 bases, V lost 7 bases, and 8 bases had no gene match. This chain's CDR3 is CAIMPSAGATDTQYF. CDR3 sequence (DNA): TGTGCCATCATGCCATCAGCGGGAGCCACAGATACGCAGTATTTT.

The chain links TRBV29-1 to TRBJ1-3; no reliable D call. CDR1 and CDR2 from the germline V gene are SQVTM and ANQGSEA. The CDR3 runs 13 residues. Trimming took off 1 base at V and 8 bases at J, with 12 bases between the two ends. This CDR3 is CSVEGPGGYTIYF. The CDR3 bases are TGCAGCGTTGAAGGTCCGGGTGGGTACACCATATATTTT.

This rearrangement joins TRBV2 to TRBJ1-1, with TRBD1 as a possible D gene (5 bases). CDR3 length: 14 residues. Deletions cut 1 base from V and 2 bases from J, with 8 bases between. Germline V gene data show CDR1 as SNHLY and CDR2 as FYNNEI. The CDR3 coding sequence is TGTGCCAGCAGTGAAGAACAGGCAAACACTGAAGCTTTCTTT. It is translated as CASSEEQANTEAFF. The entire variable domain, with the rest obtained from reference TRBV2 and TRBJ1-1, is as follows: EPEVTQTPSHQVTQMGQEVILRCVPISNHLYFYWYRQILGQKVEFLVSFYNNEISEKSEIFDDQFSVERPDGSNFTLKIRSTKLEDSAMYFCASSEEQANTEAFFGQGTRLTVV.

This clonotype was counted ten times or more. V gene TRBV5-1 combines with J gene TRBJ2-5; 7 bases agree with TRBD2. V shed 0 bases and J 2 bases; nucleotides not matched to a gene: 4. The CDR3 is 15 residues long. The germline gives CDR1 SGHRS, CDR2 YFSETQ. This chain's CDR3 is CASSLVASGQETQYF. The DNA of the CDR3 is TGCGCCAGCAGCTTGGTGGCTAGCGGACAAGAGACCCAGTACTTC.

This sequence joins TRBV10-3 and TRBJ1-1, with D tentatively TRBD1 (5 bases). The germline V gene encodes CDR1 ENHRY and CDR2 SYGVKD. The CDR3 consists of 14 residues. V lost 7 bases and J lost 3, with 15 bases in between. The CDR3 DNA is TGTGCCATCACCCCGGACACGGGGTACACTGAAGCTTTCTTT. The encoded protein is CAITPDTGYTEAFF.

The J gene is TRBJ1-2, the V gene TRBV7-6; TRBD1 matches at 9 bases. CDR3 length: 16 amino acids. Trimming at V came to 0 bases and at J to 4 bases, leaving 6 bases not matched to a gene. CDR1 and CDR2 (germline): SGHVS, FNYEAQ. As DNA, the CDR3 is TGTGCCAGCAGCTTAGCGGCACAGGGGGCATCCTATGGCTACACCTTC. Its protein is CASSLAAQGASYGYTF. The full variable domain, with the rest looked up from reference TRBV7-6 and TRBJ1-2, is GAGVSQSPRYKVTKRGQDVALRCDPISGHVSLYWYRQALGQGPEFLTYFNYEAQQDKSGLPNDRFSAERPEGSISTLTIQRTEQRDSAMYRCASSLAAQGASYGYTFGSGTRLTVV.

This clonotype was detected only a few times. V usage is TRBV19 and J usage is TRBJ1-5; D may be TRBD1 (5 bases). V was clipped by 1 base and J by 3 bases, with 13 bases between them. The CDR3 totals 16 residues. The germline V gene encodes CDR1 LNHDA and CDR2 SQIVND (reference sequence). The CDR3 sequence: CASSIGTQLFNQPQHF. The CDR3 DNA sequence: TGTGCCAGTAGTATAGGGACACAGTTATTCAATCAGCCCCAGCATTTT.